These T cell receptor beta chains were read from a single sample in a study of cytomegalovirus exposure and HLA in healthy donors. Method: immunoSEQ multiplex PCR; TCRdb's copy keeps in-frame clones and lacks some. The sample yields more than 110,000 clones, more than 65% seen once. Specimen: PBMCs. These receptors originate from a woman in her twenties or thirties in good health and CMV-seronegative. CDR3s include the opening cysteine and the closing phenylalanine or tryptophan. D genes are given only for firm matches. Size is omitted from some rows. Given values are once, few, many or a class for expanded clones.

cdr3_aa,cdr3_nt,j_call,d_call,clone_size,v_call
CAARGRDNYGHTF,TGTGCCGCTCGGGGCAGGGACAACTATGGCCACACCTTC,TRBJ1-2,NA,once,TRBV19
CASRHGQGASYEQYF,TGTGCCAGCAGACATGGACAGGGGGCCTCCTACGAGCAGTACTTC,TRBJ2-7,TRBD1,few,TRBV27
CASSGGQLETQYF,TGCGCCAGCAGCGGTGGACAGTTAGAGACCCAGTACTTC,TRBJ2-5,NA,NA,TRBV5-1
CASSSRSPGSSYGYTF,TGTGCCAGCAGTTCCCGTAGCCCCGGGAGTTCGTATGGCTACACCTTC,TRBJ1-2,NA,NA,TRBV28
CASSSQGRSTDTQYF,TGTGCCAGCTCATCCCAGGGTAGGAGCACAGATACGCAGTATTTT,TRBJ2-3,NA,NA,TRBV18
CASSEGLASYEQYF,TGTGCCAGCAGCGAGGGACTAGCTTCCTACGAGCAGTACTTC,TRBJ2-7,TRBD2,once,TRBV9
CASSLAGTGSADTQYF,TGCGCCAGCAGCTTGGCCGGGACAGGGTCGGCAGATACGCAGTATTTT,TRBJ2-3,TRBD1,NA,TRBV5-1
CASSDGTGGTDTQYF,TGTGCCAGCAGTGACGGGACAGGGGGCACAGATACGCAGTATTTT,TRBJ2-3,TRBD1,NA,TRBV6-4
CASSPQVQGSGNEQFF,TGTGCCAGCTCACCACAGGTACAGGGGTCGGGCAATGAGCAGTTCTTC,TRBJ2-1,TRBD1,few,TRBV18
CASSQDKSQGIHEQFF,TGCGCCAGCAGCCAAGATAAAAGCCAGGGTATACATGAGCAGTTCTTC,TRBJ2-1,NA,NA,TRBV4-1
CASSISTGDGDTQYF,TGTGCCAGTAGTATTTCTACAGGGGATGGAGATACGCAGTATTTT,TRBJ2-3,TRBD1,NA,TRBV19
CASSLLPRGETQYF,TGTGCCAGCAGCTTATTACCCAGGGGGGAGACCCAGTACTTC,TRBJ2-5,TRBD1,NA,TRBV11-1
CASSRTGGTQYF,TGTGCCAGCAGTCGGACAGGTGGGACCCAGTACTTC,TRBJ2-5,TRBD1,NA,TRBV28
CASSQRRTGFAEAFF,TGTGCCAGCAGCCAGCGACGGACAGGGTTTGCTGAAGCTTTCTTT,TRBJ1-1,TRBD1,NA,TRBV6-5
CASSSNIADNEQFF,TGTGCCAGCAGCTCGAACATAGCGGACAATGAGCAGTTCTTC,TRBJ2-1,NA,NA,TRBV9
CASSPRTGAYEQYF,TGTGCCAGCAGTCCCAGGACGGGGGCCTACGAGCAGTACTTC,TRBJ2-7,NA,NA,TRBV27
CASSEMGLLNTGELFF,TGTGCCAGCAGCGAGATGGGACTCCTTAACACCGGGGAGCTGTTTTTT,TRBJ2-2,NA,NA,TRBV11-2
CSVEVGLTGENYGYTF,TGCAGCGTTGAAGTGGGGCTCACAGGGGAGAACTATGGCTACACCTTC,TRBJ1-2,TRBD1,few,TRBV29-1
CASSFGSAYEQYF,TGTGCCAGCAGCTTCGGGAGCGCCTACGAGCAGTACTTC,TRBJ2-7,NA,NA,TRBV7-2
CASSQEGPTSGSYEQYF,TGTGCCAGCAGCCAAGAAGGGCCAACTAGCGGGAGTTACGAGCAGTACTTC,TRBJ2-7,TRBD2,NA,TRBV4-2
CAWSVRDRGGWQYF,TGTGCCTGGAGTGTTCGGGACAGGGGTGGTTGGCAGTACTTC,TRBJ2-7,TRBD1,NA,TRBV30
CASTGGDGNTIYF,TGTGCCAGCACAGGGGGCGATGGAAACACCATATATTTT,TRBJ1-3,TRBD1,few,TRBV2
CASRGTPRETQYF,TGTGCCAGCAGAGGGACACCACGGGAGACCCAGTACTTC,TRBJ2-5,NA,NA,TRBV6-1
CASSAAPTGSGNQPQHF,TGTGCCAGCAGTGCCGCCCCCACCGGCAGCGGGAATCAGCCCCAGCATTTT,TRBJ1-5,NA,NA,TRBV28
CASSQDYGYRGWETQYF,TGTGCCAGCAGCCAAGATTACGGGTACAGGGGTTGGGAGACCCAGTACTTC,TRBJ2-5,TRBD1,NA,TRBV14
CASSQGTSTDTQYF,TGTGCCAGCAGCCAGGGGACTTCCACAGATACGCAGTATTTT,TRBJ2-3,NA,few,TRBV4-2
CASSEIGSGGTGNEKLFF,TGTGCCAGCAGTGAAATCGGATCCGGTGGGACAGGAAATGAAAAACTGTTTTTT,TRBJ1-4,TRBD1,few,TRBV25-1
CASSVRVGGGANTEAFF,TGTGCCAGCAGCGTAAGGGTAGGGGGGGGCGCGAACACTGAAGCTTTCTTT,TRBJ1-1,NA,NA,TRBV7-9
CASSARTTDTQYF,TGTGCCAGCAGTGCCCGTACTACAGATACGCAGTATTTT,TRBJ2-3,NA,NA,TRBV6-4
CASLQGGNTEAFF,TGTGCCAGCTTACAGGGGGGAAACACTGAAGCTTTCTTT,TRBJ1-1,TRBD1,few,TRBV28
CARKDSDQETQYF,TGTGCCAGAAAAGACAGCGACCAAGAGACCCAGTACTTC,TRBJ2-5,NA,NA,TRBV7-5
CASSWDRGYEQFF,TGTGCCAGCAGCTGGGACAGGGGGTATGAGCAGTTCTTC,TRBJ2-1,TRBD1,NA,TRBV7-9
CASSPRRGRGGELFF,TGTGCCAGTAGTCCCCGCCGGGGTCGTGGCGGGGAGCTGTTTTTT,TRBJ2-2,NA,NA,TRBV19
CASSLTPTGVDTQYF,TGCGCCAGCAGCTTAACCCCGACAGGGGTGGATACGCAGTATTTT,TRBJ2-3,TRBD1,NA,TRBV5-1
CSVERGSSYNEQFF,TGCAGCGTTGAAAGGGGAAGCTCCTACAATGAGCAGTTCTTC,TRBJ2-1,NA,NA,TRBV29-1
CASSPTGYYTEAFF,TGTGCCAGCAGCCCCACAGGGTATTATACTGAAGCTTTCTTT,TRBJ1-1,NA,NA,TRBV2
CASSRGERAQETQYF,TGTGCCAGCAGCCGGGGGGAGCGGGCACAAGAGACCCAGTACTTC,TRBJ2-5,TRBD2,NA,TRBV11-3
CASSLNSQGSETQYF,TGTGCCAGCAGCTTAAACTCCCAGGGTTCAGAGACCCAGTACTTC,TRBJ2-5,NA,NA,TRBV11-2
CASSLASHSGAYEQYF,TGTGCCAGCAGCTTAGCCAGTCACAGTGGGGCCTACGAGCAGTACTTC,TRBJ2-7,NA,NA,TRBV11-2
CASSLMGTGENEQFF,TGCGCCAGCAGCTTGATGGGGACAGGGGAAAATGAGCAGTTCTTC,TRBJ2-1,TRBD1,few,TRBV5-1
CASSIGGQGTSNQPQHF,TGTGCCAGTAGTATAGGGGGACAGGGGACGAGCAATCAGCCCCAGCATTTT,TRBJ1-5,TRBD1,NA,TRBV19
CASSLLAGQSEAFF,TGTGCCAGCAGCTTACTTGCGGGACAGTCTGAAGCTTTCTTT,TRBJ1-1,TRBD1,NA,TRBV7-3